This T cell receptor (beta chain) is drawn from a study of blood T cell repertoires in COVID-19. Study as a whole: The study drew acute and convalescent COVID-19 samples from the United States, Italy and Spain. T cells, B-cell-depleted T cells, or PBMCs supplied cDNA or gDNA.

Trimming removed 7 bases from V and 8 bases from J; junction bases left unmatched: 6. Germline CDR1 and CDR2: SGHRS and YFSETQ. CDR3 length: 13 amino acids. As processed by the authors: Amplification with reference gene primers provided the estimates of nucleated cell counts. Data came from immunoSEQ multiplex PCR; TCRdb stores just in-frame clones and leaves some out. V and J calls and clone size follow that table, whereas D and trimming were derived from the DNA. In the table there are about 190,000 clones, roughly 80% of which are singletons. The chain recombines TRBV5-1 with TRBJ1-6; 7 nucleotides agree with TRBD1. This sequence was found in a woman aged 50 to 60 with acute or convalescent COVID-19. Material: peripheral blood. The chain's CDR3 is CASQGGVDSPLHF. The CDR3 region has the DNA TGCGCCAGCCAGGGGGGAGTCGATTCACCCCTCCACTTT. The full variable domain, rest sourced from reference TRBV5-1 and TRBJ1-6, is KAGVTQTPRYLIKTRGQQVTLSCSPISGHRSVSWYQQTPGQGLQFLFEYFSETQRNKGNFPGRFSGRQFSNSRSEMNVSTLELGDSALYLCASQGGVDSPLHFGNGTRLTVT.